What follows describes a single T cell receptor beta chain. Clones were sequenced by immunoSEQ multiplex PCR, and TCRdb holds only the in-frame ones, with some missing. Among 310,000 or so clones, about 85% were seen once, and the ten largest hold approximately 6%. CDR3 length: 17 amino acids. V lost 6 bases and J lost 2; bases outside the gene matches: 15. Germline loops: CDR1 SGHTA, CDR2 FQGNSA. The sample is drawn from a study of blood T cell repertoires in COVID-19. Overall study: Sources were T cells, B-cell-depleted T cells, or PBMCs; the material itself was cDNA or gDNA.

This clonotype was obtained from a woman aged 30 to 39 who had recovered from COVID-19. The chain combines TRBV7-2 with TRBJ2-5; TRBD1 agrees at 7 bases. Material for sequencing was PBMCs or T cells enriched from blood (not recorded which). The CDR3 here is CASSNRSPGTEQETQYF. DNA of the CDR3: TGTGCCAGCAGTAACCGTAGCCCCGGGACAGAGCAAGAGACCCAGTACTTC.